A selection of T cell receptor beta chains follows, all from one sample in a study of blood T cells in healthy people across ages. Each CDR3 protein gets one entry after TCRdb re-called the 5' RACE reads with MiXCR. This repertoire shows around 800,000 distinct CDR3 sequences, about 53% found once; its top ten account for under 50%. The sample was blood. The receptors come from an elderly man in good health. CDR3s include the opening cysteine and the closing phenylalanine or tryptophan. The D gene is left open where the match is weak. Not every row has a clone size; where given, it reads once, few, many or a size class.

J gene	D gene	clone size	V gene	CDR3 protein	CDR3 DNA
TRBJ2-7	-	-	TRBV12-3/TRBV12-4	CASSSFRGGGLTYEQYF	TGTGCCAGCAGTTCCTTCAGGGGGGGGGGGCTAACCTACGAGCAGTACTTC
TRBJ2-7	-	few	TRBV27	CASSLIGRSSYEQYF	TGTGCCAGCAGTTTAATCGGGAGATCCTCCTACGAGCAGTACTTC
TRBJ2-7	TRBD2	few	TRBV12-3/TRBV12-4	CASSPGLAERYEQYF	TGTGCCAGCAGTCCGGGACTAGCGGAGCGCTACGAGCAGTACTTC
TRBJ2-1	TRBD2	-	TRBV7-6	CASSPPGSGTQFF	TGTGCCAGCAGCCCCCCGGGTAGCGGGACGCAGTTCTTC
TRBJ2-7	TRBD1	-	TRBV2	CASSGQGLAYEQYF	TGTGCCAGCAGCGGACAGGGGTTGGCCTACGAGCAGTACTTC
TRBJ2-3	TRBD1	-	TRBV9	CASSSRGQGEHRYAYF	TGTGCCAGCAGCTCACGGGGACAGGGGGAGCACAGATACGCGTATTTT
TRBJ2-2	-	-	TRBV6-5	CASSVTVIGTGELFF	TGTGCCAGCAGCGTTACAGTGATCGGCACCGGGGAGCTGTTTTTT
TRBJ2-7	TRBD1	-	TRBV4-2	CASSRGQGMDEQYF	TGTGCCAGCAGCCGCGGACAGGGGATGGACGAGCAGTACTTC
TRBJ1-1	-	-	TRBV5-6	CASSLGSVSRGAEAFF	TGTGCCAGCAGCTTGGGCTCCGTCTCCCGCGGGGCTGAAGCTTTCTTT
TRBJ2-1	-	-	TRBV4-1	CASSPAGTLVGYNEQFF	TGCGCCAGCAGCCCGGCCGGGACGCTAGTCGGCTACAATGAGCAGTTCTTC
TRBJ1-2	-	-	TRBV3-1	CASRGREQGAFGYTF	TGTGCCAGCAGGGGCAGGGAGCAGGGTGCGTTTGGCTACACCTTC
TRBJ1-2	-	few	TRBV29-1	CSVVGDNYGYTF	TGCAGCGTTGTCGGAGACAACTATGGCTACACCTTC
TRBJ1-1	TRBD1	-	TRBV9	CASSAGQGITNTEAFF	TGTGCCAGCAGCGCCGGACAGGGAATCACGAACACTGAAGCTTTCTTT
TRBJ2-1	-	-	TRBV12-3/TRBV12-4	CASSRRGPINNEQFF	TGTGCCAGCAGTCGCAGGGGCCCCATTAACAATGAGCAGTTCTTC
TRBJ2-7	-	-	TRBV20-1	CSARDLGGSLYEQYF	TGCAGTGCTAGAGATTTAGGGGGGAGCCTCTACGAGCAGTACTTC
TRBJ2-5	-	-	TRBV7-2	CASSSTSTGRTLQATQYF	TGTGCCAGCAGCTCTACCTCAACCGGACGTACACTCCAAGCGACCCAGTACTTC
TRBJ2-6	TRBD1	few	TRBV4-1	CASSQEWDSSGANVLTF	TGCGCCAGCAGCCAAGAATGGGACAGTTCTGGGGCCAACGTCCTGACTTTC
TRBJ2-5	TRBD2	-	TRBV14	CASSQDLIGRGETQYF	TGTGCCAGCAGCCAAGATCTGATCGGGAGGGGAGAGACCCAGTACTTC
TRBJ2-3	TRBD1	-	TRBV24-1	CASSDPRDSGYTDTQYF	TGTGCCTCCAGTGATCCCCGGGACAGCGGATACACAGATACGCAGTATTTT
TRBJ1-2	-	-	TRBV28	CASSLSFRSTDYGYTF	TGTGCCAGCAGTTTGTCATTTCGGTCGACGGACTATGGCTACACCTTC
TRBJ2-7	-	-	TRBV20-1	CSAALENLEQYF	TGCAGTGCGGCTCTCGAGAATCTCGAGCAGTACTTC
TRBJ2-7	TRBD2	-	TRBV6-5	CASSFSSSGAIYEQYF	TGTGCCAGCAGTTTTTCCTCTAGCGGGGCAATCTACGAGCAGTACTTC
TRBJ2-1	TRBD2	-	TRBV11-2	CASSSTSGNWFEQFF	TGTGCCAGCAGCTCGACTAGCGGGAATTGGTTTGAGCAGTTCTTC
TRBJ2-3	TRBD2	-	TRBV27	CASRLLAGASTDTQYF	TGTGCCAGCCGGCTGCTAGCGGGGGCTAGCACAGATACGCAGTATTTT
TRBJ2-7	TRBD2	-	TRBV5-1	CASSPTSGSPYEQYF	TGCGCCAGCAGCCCTACTAGCGGCAGCCCCTACGAGCAGTACTTC
TRBJ1-1	TRBD1	-	TRBV20-1	CSAPGGGGTEAFF	TGCAGTGCCCCAGGGGGAGGGGGCACTGAAGCTTTCTTT
TRBJ2-1	TRBD2	few	TRBV20-1	CSAGTSGLNEQFF	TGCAGTGCTGGGACTAGCGGGCTCAATGAGCAGTTCTTC
TRBJ2-7	-	-	TRBV6-2/TRBV6-3	CASSYGSQNIAAIYEQYF	TGTGCCAGCAGTTATGGTTCCCAAAATATAGCGGCGATCTACGAGCAGTACTTC
TRBJ2-5	-	-	TRBV30	CAWSPLETQYF	TGTGCCTGGAGTCCCCTAGAGACCCAGTACTTC
TRBJ2-5	-	-	TRBV29-1	CSAQGTAEETRYF	TGCAGCGCCCAGGGAACGGCCGAAGAGACCCGGTACTTC
TRBJ2-2	-	-	TRBV5-1	CASSLASTANTGELFF	TGCGCCAGCAGCTTGGCCTCGACGGCGAACACCGGGGAGCTGTTTTTT
TRBJ2-3	-	many	TRBV7-9	CASSLAPGLEDTQYF	TGTGCCAGCAGCTTAGCCCCGGGACTGGAGGATACGCAGTATTTT
TRBJ1-4	TRBD1	-	TRBV9	CASSVAHRGAEKLFF	TGTGCCAGCAGCGTAGCTCACAGGGGAGCTGAAAAACTGTTTTTT
TRBJ2-3	-	once	TRBV20-1	CSARGRGWDTQYF	TGCAGTGCCAGGGGCAGGGGTTGGGATACGCAGTATTTT
TRBJ2-7	-	-	TRBV21-1	CASSKFKRRGGTLAGESSYEQYF	TGTGCCAGCAGCAAGTTTAAGAGAAGAGGGGGCACGCTAGCGGGAGAGTCCTCCTACGAGCAGTACTTC
TRBJ1-4	TRBD1	once	TRBV3-1	CASSQNPGGNEKLFF	TGTGCCAGCAGCCAAAACCCAGGGGGCAATGAAAAACTGTTTTTT
TRBJ1-2	-	few	TRBV6-6	CASSYFAGSGYTF	TGTGCCAGCAGTTACTTTGCAGGGAGTGGCTACACCTTC
TRBJ2-1	TRBD2	few	TRBV10-3	CAISDSPGLAGGELFF	TGTGCCATCAGTGACTCACCGGGACTAGCGGGAGGGGAGCTGTTCTTC
TRBJ1-2	TRBD1	-	TRBV18	CASSLGQGSSYGYTF	TGTGCCAGCTCACTAGGACAGGGATCGTCCTATGGCTACACCTTC
TRBJ1-2	TRBD1	-	TRBV11-2	CASSLTGAATNYGYTF	TGTGCCAGCAGCTTAACAGGGGCCGCAACTAACTATGGCTACACCTTC
TRBJ2-7	-	few	TRBV7-2	CASSSPPGATPYEQYF	TGTGCCAGCAGCTCGCCCCCCGGGGCTACACCCTACGAGCAGTACTTC
TRBJ1-2	TRBD1	-	TRBV7-9	CASSSGQAGGGYTF	TGTGCCAGCAGCTCTGGACAGGCAGGAGGCGGCTACACCTTC
TRBJ1-2	-	-	TRBV20-1	CSPDFYGYTF	TGCAGTCCCGACTTCTATGGCTACACCTTC
TRBJ2-7	-	-	TRBV12-3/TRBV12-4	CASSLDSYSYEQYF	TGTGCCAGCAGTCTGGACTCTTACTCCTACGAGCAGTACTTC
TRBJ2-7	TRBD1	-	TRBV15	CATSRGGTGATEEQYF	TGTGCCACCAGCAGAGGTGGGACAGGGGCTACTGAGGAGCAGTACTTC
TRBJ1-1	TRBD1	-	TRBV20-1	CSARDGTGGTEAFF	TGCAGTGCTAGAGATGGGACAGGGGGGACTGAAGCTTTCTTT
TRBJ2-1	TRBD2	-	TRBV4-2	CASSLTSGRRDEQFF	TGTGCCAGCAGCCTGACTAGCGGGAGGCGGGATGAGCAGTTCTTC
TRBJ2-4	-	-	TRBV28	CASGDSKNIQYF	TGTGCCAGCGGAGACAGCAAAAACATTCAGTACTTC
TRBJ2-5	TRBD1	-	TRBV2	CASSFNRGETQYF	TGTGCCAGCAGCTTTAACAGGGGGGAGACCCAGTACTTC
TRBJ2-7	TRBD2	-	TRBV3-1	CASRASGSSYKQYF	TGTGCCAGCAGGGCTAGCGGAAGCTCCTACAAGCAGTACTTC
TRBJ2-5	-	-	TRBV3-1	CASSQVARGETQYF	TGTGCCAGCAGCCAAGTAGCGAGAGGAGAGACCCAGTACTTC
TRBJ2-7	-	few	TRBV6-1	CASSSLGGSYEQYF	TGTGCCAGCAGTTCTCTTGGCGGTTCCTACGAGCAGTACTTC
TRBJ1-5	-	-	TRBV4-2	CASSQDRGSNQPQHF	TGTGCCAGCAGCCAAGATCGGGGGAGCAATCAGCCCCAGCATTTT
TRBJ2-7	TRBD1	few	TRBV6-5	CASSYSGTGSREQYF	TGTGCCAGCAGTTACTCCGGGACAGGGAGTCGCGAGCAGTACTTC
TRBJ2-7	-	-	TRBV28	CASSSYPGGAQYF	TGTGCCAGCAGTTCCTATCCCGGGGGCGCGCAGTACTTC
TRBJ1-1	-	-	TRBV29-1	CSVQRREGTEAFF	TGCAGCGTCCAGCGCAGGGAGGGCACTGAAGCTTTCTTT
TRBJ2-7	TRBD1	few	TRBV4-2	CASSRGTGSSYEQYF	TGTGCCAGCAGCCGCGGGACAGGGAGCTCCTACGAGCAGTACTTC